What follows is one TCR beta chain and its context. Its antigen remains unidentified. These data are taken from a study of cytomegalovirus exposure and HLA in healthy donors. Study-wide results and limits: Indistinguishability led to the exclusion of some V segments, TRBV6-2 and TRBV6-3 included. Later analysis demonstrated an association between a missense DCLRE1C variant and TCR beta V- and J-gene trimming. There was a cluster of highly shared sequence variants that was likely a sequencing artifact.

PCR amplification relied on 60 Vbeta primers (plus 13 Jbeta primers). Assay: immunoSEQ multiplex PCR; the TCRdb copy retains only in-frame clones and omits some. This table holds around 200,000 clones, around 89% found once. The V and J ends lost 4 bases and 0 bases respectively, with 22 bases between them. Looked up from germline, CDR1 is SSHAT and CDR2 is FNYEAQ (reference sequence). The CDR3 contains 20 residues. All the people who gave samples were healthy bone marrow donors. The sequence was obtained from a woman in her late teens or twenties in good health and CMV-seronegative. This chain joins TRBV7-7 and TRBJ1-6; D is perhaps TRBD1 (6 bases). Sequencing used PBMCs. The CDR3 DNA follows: TGTGCCAGCAGCTCCCCAGGGGACGACGAACGGAGCTCCTATAATTCACCCCTCCACTTT. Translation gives CASSSPGDDERSSYNSPLHF.